The T cell receptor (beta chain) under discussion was sequenced for a study of shared clonotypes between healthy human individuals. Study context: The plates for each donor numbered three CD4 naive, three CD4 memory, two CD8 naive and one CD8 memory. Points from the study as a whole: Four donors shared 5% to 5.5% of their naive CD4 clonotypes. The four-donor shared clonotypes exceeded non-shared clonotypes in generation probability, with non-shared ones scoring lower.

Sequencing used immunoSEQ multiplex PCR; TCRdb keeps in-frame clones, though not all of them. This table holds 1.5 million to 2.5 million clones, approximately 95% found once. Terminally differentiated effector memory CD45RA+ cells were excluded by CCR7 positive selection of CD45RO-negative cells. The V end was cut by 3 bases, the J end by 8 bases, with 10 bases between. There are 11 residues in the CDR3. Germline loops: CDR1 GTSNPN, CDR2 SVGIG (reference sequence). This clone showed up just once. The antigen is undetermined. This same CDR3 is encoded by further DNA sequences in the sample. The gene calls are TRBV30 and TRBJ1-1; tentative D call: TRBD1 (5 bases). The sequence came from a man aged 18 to 30 in good health. Sequencing was carried out using naive CD8+ T cells sorted from blood. CDR3 nucleotide sequence: TGTGCCTGGAGCCCGGGACGGGAAGCTTTCTTT. It translates to CAWSPGREAFF.